What follows describes a single TCR beta chain. The target antigen is unknown. RNA transcripts gave rise to amplified TCR beta CDR3 regions. The primer set for the first-round RT-PCR of the TCR CDR3 was HTBI. One entry per CDR3 protein results from TCRdb running MiXCR on the multiplex PCR reads. The sample has 490,000 or so distinct CDR3 sequences; roughly 22% are singletons. Germline assignment: CDR1 SGHVS and CDR2 FQNEAQ. The CDR3 is 14 residues long. V dropped 1 base and J dropped 0 bases, with 6 bases sitting between them. The source of the sample is a study of T cells in Graves' hyperthyroidism and ophthalmopathy. Study-level information: Peripheral blood specimens were obtained at initial diagnosis, prior to any treatment.

Overall study findings and caveats: Appearing also in blood were most of the thyroid clonotypes expanded above 0.001.

The rearrangement joins TRBV7-8 to TRBJ1-2; D uncertain. The sample was blood. This sequence originates from a woman in her 70s with Graves' ophthalmopathy. CDR3 residues: CASSLGRTNYGYTF. The CDR3 bases are TGTGCCAGCAGCTTAGGCCGTACTAACTATGGCTACACCTTC.